The sequence of this T cell receptor beta chain was determined in a study of vaccination effects on CD4 cells after COVID-19. Antigen-specific CD4+ T cells were expanded (with viral peptide pools) by the ViraFEST assay ahead of sequencing. CD4+ T cell isolation took place after approximately 11 days of culture. Absence of prior SARS-CoV-2 infection characterized the vaccine recipients, who showed negative nucleocapsid antibodies. Overall study results and limits: Healthy vaccine recipients' vaccine-induced clones were almost all SARS-CoV-2 mono-reactive. After vaccination, at late timepoints, clones induced by infection and by vaccine contracted markedly.

About this clone: Its target is not known.

Libraries were prepared by immunoSEQ multiplex PCR; TCRdb keeps only in-frame clonotypes and omits some of them. The sample contains 70,000 to 75,000 clones, approximately 70% of which appear only once. This sequence was found in a human donor who received a COVID-19 vaccine. The sample consisted of CD4+ T cells from PBMCs cultured with HCoV-OC43 spike peptides, taken before COVID-19 vaccination. Sample subset: HCoV-OC43 spike overlapping peptide pool stimulation.

The CDR3 spells CASSQDRETWRPLHF. The CDR3 region has the DNA TGTGCCAGCAGCCAAGATCGGGAGACCTGGAGGCCCCTCCACTTT. J is TRBJ1-6 and V is TRBV3-1 (or the pseudogene TRBV3-2); D ambiguous. The CDR3 is 15 amino acids. The V gene lost 0 bases and the J gene lost 13 bases, with 16 bases spanning the gap. Per germline, CDR1 LGHDT and CDR2 YNNKEL (reference sequence).